The 20 T cell receptor beta chains given below trace back to one sample, sequenced in a study of control samples from healthy donors and cancer patients. Assay used: immunoSEQ multiplex PCR; TCRdb lists only in-frame clones, some missing. This table has about 120,000 clones, around 89% appearing once. What was sequenced was blood. These receptors all come from a man between 40 and 49 years old in good health.

The rearrangement uses TRBV6-2 or TRBV6-3 and TRBJ1-2; 7 nucleotides align to TRBD1. V gave up 1 base and J gave up 1 base; unmatched junction bases: 6. This CDR3 contains 16 residues. Per germline, CDR1 MNHEY and CDR2 SVGEGT. The CDR3 sequence is CASSYLPGQRNYGYTF. The CDR3 nucleotides read TGTGCCAGCAGTTACTTACCGGGACAGCGTAACTATGGCTACACCTTC.

A single count supports this clone. The gene calls are TRBV24-1 and TRBJ2-7; perhaps TRBD1 as D (5 bases). V was cut by 2 bases and J by 0 bases, with 13 bases left in between. The CDR3 sequence is 16 residues long. Germline loops: CDR1 KGHDR, CDR2 SFDVKD. The CDR3 here is CATSDSTTGVSYEQYF. The CDR3 coding sequence is TGTGCCACCAGTGATTCCACCACAGGAGTCTCCTACGAGCAGTACTTC.

Points on this clone: Other nucleotide sequences in the sample specify the same CDR3. This rearrangement joins TRBV24-1 to TRBJ2-7; D call uncertain. Germline V gene sequence: CDR1 KGHDR, CDR2 SFDVKD. This CDR3 comprises 13 residues. V lost 3 bases, J lost 0 bases, and 5 bases lay in between. CDR3 DNA sequence: TGTGCCACCAGTGATGTCAGCTCCTACGAGCAGTACTTC. Translation gives CATSDVSSYEQYF.

This chain connects TRBV11-1 to TRBJ1-1, with 10 bases identical to TRBD1. With 5 bases clipped from V and 4 bases from J, the junction kept 10 bases outside the gene matches. This CDR3 has 16 amino acids. The germline V gene has CDR1 SGHAT and CDR2 FQDESV (reference sequence). CDR3 amino acids: CASSHPLTGGLTEAFF. CDR3 sequence (DNA): TGTGCCAGCAGCCACCCACTGACAGGGGGCCTCACTGAAGCTTTCTTT.

The gene calls are TRBV13 and TRBJ1-2; 7 bases match TRBD1. V gave up 4 bases and J gave up 5 bases; unmatched junction bases: 4. The CDR3 runs 13 residues. Germline-derived CDR1 and CDR2 are PRHDT and FYEKMQ (reference sequence). DNA for the CDR3: TGTGCCAGCAGCTCGGGACAGAGTTATGGCTACACCTTC. This gives the protein CASSSGQSYGYTF.

The chain recombines TRBV6-5 with TRBJ1-2; no reliable D call. This CDR3 comprises 12 residues. From germline, CDR1 is MNHEY and CDR2 SVGAGI. V lost 7 bases, J lost 5 bases, and 11 bases lay in between. The CDR3 nucleotides are TGTGCCAGCATCGATTGGACGTATGGCTACACCTTC. Its translation: CASIDWTYGYTF.

The J gene is TRBJ1-6, the V gene TRBV4-1, with 7 bases that match TRBD1. The V and J ends lost 4 bases and 4 bases, in that order; junction bases with no gene match: 1. This CDR3 region has 14 residues. Germline assignment: CDR1 MGHRA and CDR2 YSYEKL. Here the CDR3 DNA reads TGCGCCAGCAGCCGGACAGGTTATAATTCACCCCTCCACTTT. This gives the protein CASSRTGYNSPLHF.

The chain couples TRBV6-4 to TRBJ2-2; D may correspond to TRBD1 or TRBD2 (5 bases each). Germline V CDR1 and CDR2: MRHNA, SNTAGT. V was trimmed by 3 bases and J by 3 bases, leaving 5 bases between them. This CDR3 is built from 13 residues. DNA for the CDR3: TGTGCCAGCAGTGAGGGGGACACCGGGGAGCTGTTTTTT. The encoded protein is CASSEGDTGELFF.

The V and J genes are TRBV2 and TRBJ1-5, with D unclear. The V gene's germline CDR1 is SNHLY and CDR2 FYNNEI. The CDR3 extends over 15 amino acids. V shed 6 bases and J shed 3 bases, with 15 bases lying between them. This CDR3 reads CASRRATTDNQPQHF. Here the CDR3 DNA reads TGTGCCAGCAGGCGCGCCACCACCGACAATCAGCCCCAGCATTTT.

This clone has a handful of counts. The rearrangement uses TRBV6-1 and TRBJ1-2; unclear D gene. CDR1 is MNHNS and CDR2 is SASEGT in the germline V gene. This CDR3 comprises 14 residues. Deletions cut 0 bases from V and 8 bases from J, with 13 bases between. CDR3 in DNA: TGTGCCAGCAGTGAAGCGAACGGCGCCCGAGGCTACACCTTC. Translating it yields CASSEANGARGYTF.

This clone was counted once. The chain employs TRBV25-1 and TRBJ1-1; the D gene is possibly TRBD1 (6 bases). V was clipped by 2 bases and J by 3 bases, with 10 bases between them. Germline V gives CDR1 MGHDK, CDR2 SYGVNS. This CDR3 is built from 14 residues. CDR3 residues: CASSEGDIDTEAFF. The CDR3 DNA follows: TGTGCCAGCAGTGAAGGGGACATTGACACTGAAGCTTTCTTT.

The V and J genes are TRBV2 and TRBJ2-1; TRBD2 aligns across 11 bases. The CDR3 loop spans 15 amino acids. J gave up 4 bases and V 6 bases, and 5 bases lay outside the gene matches. Germline CDR1 reads SNHLY; CDR2 reads FYNNEI. The CDR3 loop is CASRTSGVFYNEQFF. The CDR3 DNA reads as TGTGCCAGCAGGACTAGCGGGGTTTTTTACAATGAGCAGTTCTTC. The complete variable domain, with remaining parts taken from reference TRBV2 and TRBJ2-1, reads EPEVTQTPSHQVTQMGQEVILRCVPISNHLYFYWYRQILGQKVEFLVSFYNNEISEKSEIFDDQFSVERPDGSNFTLKIRSTKLEDSAMYFCASRTSGVFYNEQFFGPGTRLTVL.

The chain combines TRBV7-8 with TRBJ1-4; no reliable D call. The CDR3 totals 17 residues. CDR1 is SGHVS and CDR2 is FQNEAQ in the germline V gene. The ends were cut back, 6 bases at V and 0 bases at J, with 17 bases in the middle. The chain's CDR3 is CASSTPIGGATNEKLFF. CDR3 coding DNA: TGTGCCAGCAGTACTCCAATCGGTGGGGCAACTAATGAAAAACTGTTTTTT.

This chain joins TRBV5-6 and TRBJ1-5; D is uncertain. Germline loops: CDR1 SGHDT, CDR2 YYEEEE. V lost 0 bases and J 4 bases, leaving 8 bases between the germline ends. The CDR3 runs 14 residues. CDR3 sequence reads: CASSLAGVNQPQHF. The CDR3, as DNA: TGTGCCAGCAGCTTGGCCGGAGTTAATCAGCCCCAGCATTTT.

The chain employs TRBV5-1 and TRBJ1-5; 9 bases are shared with TRBD1. In germline, CDR1 is SGHRS, CDR2 YFSETQ. The CDR3 contains 14 residues. The J segment lost 6 bases and the V segment lost 4 bases, leaving 5 bases of the junction unmatched. This CDR3 reads CASSATGGLQPQHF. The CDR3 coding sequence is TGCGCCAGCAGCGCTACAGGGGGCCTTCAGCCCCAGCATTTT.

The rearrangement uses TRBV14 and TRBJ1-2; TRBD1 is a possible D gene (6 bases). The V gene lost 3 bases and the J gene lost 6 bases, with 20 bases spanning the gap. CDR3 size: 16 residues. Germline-derived CDR1 and CDR2 are SGHDN and FVKESK. The CDR3 here is CASSHWEAGDWNGYTF. The CDR3, as DNA: TGTGCCAGCAGCCATTGGGAGGCAGGGGATTGGAATGGCTACACCTTC.

V gene TRBV18 combines with J gene TRBJ1-5; D perhaps matches TRBD1 (5 bases). Germline CDR1 and CDR2: KGHSH and LQKENI. The germline V and J ends were trimmed by 5 bases and 3 bases, with 8 bases remaining between them. There are 13 residues in the CDR3. CDR3 region: CASSGDLNQPQHF. DNA for the CDR3: TGTGCCAGCTCAGGGGACCTCAATCAGCCCCAGCATTTT. The full variable domain, in which reference TRBV18 and TRBJ1-5 provide the parts outside the CDR3, is NAGVMQNPRHLVRRRGQEARLRCSPMKGHSHVYWYRQLPEEGLKFMVYLQKENIIDESGMPKERFSAEFPKEGPSILRIQQVVRGDSAAYFCASSGDLNQPQHFGDGTRLSIL.

The chain links TRBV28 to TRBJ1-1, with D possibly TRBD1 on 6 matching bases. This CDR3 has 15 residues. Germline CDR1 MDHEN, CDR2 SYDVKM. The V and J ends lost 5 bases and 3 bases respectively, with 16 bases between them. CDR3 nucleotide sequence: TGTGCCAGCAGTCCTCTAGGGGGGGCCTACACTGAAGCTTTCTTT. Amino acids: CASSPLGGAYTEAFF. The full variable domain, completed using reference TRBV28 and TRBJ1-1, is DVKVTQSSRYLVKRTGEKVFLECVQDMDHENMFWYRQDPGLGLRLIYFSYDVKMKEKGDIPEGYSVSREKKERFSLILESASTNQTSMYLCASSPLGGAYTEAFFGQGTRLTVV.

The rearrangement joins TRBV6-5 to TRBJ2-3; D might be TRBD2 (6 bases). This CDR3 contains 15 residues. The V end lost 7 bases, the J end lost 3 bases, and 17 bases lay between the germline ends. Germline CDR1 MNHEY, CDR2 SVGAGI. The CDR3 sequence is CASTSLAGNTDTQYF. The CDR3 DNA follows: TGTGCCAGCACCTCACTAGCAGGGAATACAGATACGCAGTATTTT.

The genes are TRBV11-2 and TRBJ2-7, with a possible D match to TRBD2 (5 bases). V dropped 5 bases and J dropped 1 base, with 9 bases sitting between them. The CDR3 is 13 amino acids. Germline CDR1 is SGHAT and CDR2 is FQNNGV. The CDR3 here is CASSTSLSYEQYF. CDR3 sequence (DNA): TGTGCCAGCAGCACTAGTTTATCCTACGAGCAGTACTTC.